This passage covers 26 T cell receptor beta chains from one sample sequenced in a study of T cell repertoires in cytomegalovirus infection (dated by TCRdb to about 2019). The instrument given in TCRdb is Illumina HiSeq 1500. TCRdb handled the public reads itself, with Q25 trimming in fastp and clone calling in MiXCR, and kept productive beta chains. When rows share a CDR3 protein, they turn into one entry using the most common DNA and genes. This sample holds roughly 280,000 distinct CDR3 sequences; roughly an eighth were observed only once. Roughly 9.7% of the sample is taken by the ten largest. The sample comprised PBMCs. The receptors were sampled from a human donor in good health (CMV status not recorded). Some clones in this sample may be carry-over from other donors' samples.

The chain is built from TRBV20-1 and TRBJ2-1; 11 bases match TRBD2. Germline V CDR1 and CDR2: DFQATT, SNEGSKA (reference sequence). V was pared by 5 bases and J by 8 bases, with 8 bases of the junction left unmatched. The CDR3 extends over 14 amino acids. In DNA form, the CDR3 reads TGCAGTGCTTACGGGGGACTAGCGGTGTATGAGCAGTTCTTC. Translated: CSAYGGLAVYEQFF.

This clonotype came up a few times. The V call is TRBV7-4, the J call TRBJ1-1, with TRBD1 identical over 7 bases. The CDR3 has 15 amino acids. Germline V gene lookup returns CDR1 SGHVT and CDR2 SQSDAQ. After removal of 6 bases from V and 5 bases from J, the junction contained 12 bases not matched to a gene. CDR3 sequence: CASSFTITGETEAFF. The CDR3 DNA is TGTGCCAGCAGTTTCACGATCACAGGGGAGACTGAAGCTTTCTTT. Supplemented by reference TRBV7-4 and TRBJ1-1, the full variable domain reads GAGVSQSPRYKVAKRGRDVALRCDSISGHVTLYWYRQTLGQGSEVLTYSQSDAQRDKSGRPSGRFSAERPERSVSTLKIQRTEQGDSAVYLCASSFTITGETEAFFGQGTRLTVV.

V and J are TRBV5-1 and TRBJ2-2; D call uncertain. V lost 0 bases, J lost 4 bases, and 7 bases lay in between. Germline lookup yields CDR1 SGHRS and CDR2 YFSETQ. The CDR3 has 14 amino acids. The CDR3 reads CASSLGTLTGELFF. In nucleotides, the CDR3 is TGCGCCAGCAGCTTGGGCACCCTCACCGGGGAGCTGTTTTTT.

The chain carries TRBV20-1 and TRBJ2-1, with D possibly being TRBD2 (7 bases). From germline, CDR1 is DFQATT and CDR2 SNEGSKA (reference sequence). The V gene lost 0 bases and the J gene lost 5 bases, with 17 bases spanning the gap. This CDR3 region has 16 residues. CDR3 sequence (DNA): TGCAGTGCTAGAGATCCCGGGACGGGGGGCCACAATGAGCAGTTCTTC. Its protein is CSARDPGTGGHNEQFF.

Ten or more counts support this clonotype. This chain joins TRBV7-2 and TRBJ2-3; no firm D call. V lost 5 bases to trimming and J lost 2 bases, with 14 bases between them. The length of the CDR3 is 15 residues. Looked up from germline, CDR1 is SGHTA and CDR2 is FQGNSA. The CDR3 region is CASSPEIGFTDTQYF. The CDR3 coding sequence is TGTGCCAGCAGCCCTGAAATCGGCTTCACAGATACGCAGTATTTT.

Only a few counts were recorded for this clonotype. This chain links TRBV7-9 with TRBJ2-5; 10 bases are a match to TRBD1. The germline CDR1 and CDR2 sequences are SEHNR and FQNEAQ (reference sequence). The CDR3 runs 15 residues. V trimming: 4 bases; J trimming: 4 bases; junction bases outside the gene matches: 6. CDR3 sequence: CASSSSRTGGETQYF. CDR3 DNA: TGTGCCAGCAGCTCCTCTCGGACAGGGGGAGAGACCCAGTACTTC.

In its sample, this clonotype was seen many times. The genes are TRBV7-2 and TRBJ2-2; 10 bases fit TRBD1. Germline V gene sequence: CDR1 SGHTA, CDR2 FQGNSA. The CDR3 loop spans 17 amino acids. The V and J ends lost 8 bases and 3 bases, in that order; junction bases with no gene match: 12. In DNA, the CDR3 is TGTGCCAGCGAGGAAATTCCGGGACAGGGGTACACCGGGGAGCTGTTTTTT. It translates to CASEEIPGQGYTGELFF.

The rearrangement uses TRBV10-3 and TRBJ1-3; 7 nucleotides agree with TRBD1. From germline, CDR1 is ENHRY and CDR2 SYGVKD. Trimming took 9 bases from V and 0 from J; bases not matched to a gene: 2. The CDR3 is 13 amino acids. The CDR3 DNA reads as TGTGCCATAGGGACAGTCTCTGGAAACACCATATATTTT. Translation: CAIGTVSGNTIYF.

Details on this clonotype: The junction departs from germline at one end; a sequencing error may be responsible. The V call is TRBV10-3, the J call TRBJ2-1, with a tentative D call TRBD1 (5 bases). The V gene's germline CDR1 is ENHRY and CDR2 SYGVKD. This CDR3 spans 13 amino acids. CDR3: CAITRKMDNERFF. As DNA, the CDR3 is TGTGCCATCACACGCAAAATGGACAATGAGCGGTTCTTC.

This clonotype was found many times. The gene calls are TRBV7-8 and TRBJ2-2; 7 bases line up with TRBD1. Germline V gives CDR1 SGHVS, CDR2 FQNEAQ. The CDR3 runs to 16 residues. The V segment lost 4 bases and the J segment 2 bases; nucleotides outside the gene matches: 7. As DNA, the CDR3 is TGTGCCAGCAGCTCCCGAGGGGGCGTTAACACCGGGGAGCTGTTTTTT. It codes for CASSSRGGVNTGELFF. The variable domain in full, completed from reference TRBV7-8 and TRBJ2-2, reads GAGVSQSPRYKVAKRGQDVALRCDPISGHVSLFWYQQALGQGPEFLTYFQNEAQLDKSGLPSDRFFAERPEGSVSTLKIQRTQQEDSAVYLCASSSRGGVNTGELFFGEGSRLTVL.

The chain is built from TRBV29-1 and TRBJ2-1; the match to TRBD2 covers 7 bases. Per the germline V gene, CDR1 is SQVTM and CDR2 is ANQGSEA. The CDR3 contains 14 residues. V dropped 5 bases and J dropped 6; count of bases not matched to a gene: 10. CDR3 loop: CSVTAAGDRNEQFF. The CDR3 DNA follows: TGCAGCGTTACTGCCGCGGGGGATCGCAATGAGCAGTTCTTC.

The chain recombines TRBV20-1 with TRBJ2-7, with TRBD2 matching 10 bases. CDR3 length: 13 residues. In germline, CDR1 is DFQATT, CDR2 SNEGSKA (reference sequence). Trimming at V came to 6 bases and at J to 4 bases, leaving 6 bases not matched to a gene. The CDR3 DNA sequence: TGCAGTGCAGCTAGCGGGAGTTCGTACGAGCAGTACTTC. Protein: CSAASGSSYEQYF.

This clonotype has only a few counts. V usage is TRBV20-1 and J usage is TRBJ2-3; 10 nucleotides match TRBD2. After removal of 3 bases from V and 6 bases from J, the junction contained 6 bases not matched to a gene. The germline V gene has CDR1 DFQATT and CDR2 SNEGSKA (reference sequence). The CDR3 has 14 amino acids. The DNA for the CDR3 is TGCAGTGCTAGTTTACTAGCGGGGTACGATACGCAGTATTTT. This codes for CSASLLAGYDTQYF.

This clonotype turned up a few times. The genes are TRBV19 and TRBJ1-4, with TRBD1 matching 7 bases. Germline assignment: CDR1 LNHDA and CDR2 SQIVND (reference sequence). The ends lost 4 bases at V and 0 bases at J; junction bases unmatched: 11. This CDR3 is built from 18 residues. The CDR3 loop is CASSTLPTGTATNEKLFF. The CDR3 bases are TGTGCCAGTAGTACACTACCTACCGGGACAGCAACTAATGAAAAACTGTTTTTT.

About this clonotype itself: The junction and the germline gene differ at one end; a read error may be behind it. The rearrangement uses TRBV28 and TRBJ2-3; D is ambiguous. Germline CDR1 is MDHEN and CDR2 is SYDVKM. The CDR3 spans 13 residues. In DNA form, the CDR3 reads TGTGCCAGCAGGGGATGGAGCACATATACGCAGTATTTT. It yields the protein CASRGWSTYTQYF.

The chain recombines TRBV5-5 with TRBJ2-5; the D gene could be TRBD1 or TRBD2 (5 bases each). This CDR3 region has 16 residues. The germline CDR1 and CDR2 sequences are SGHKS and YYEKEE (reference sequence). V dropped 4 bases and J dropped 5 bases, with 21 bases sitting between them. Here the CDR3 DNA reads TGTGCCAGCAGCACCAGTGGGGGTAGGGCCAAGGAGACCCAGTACTTC. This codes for CASSTSGGRAKETQYF.

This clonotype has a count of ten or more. The CDR3 is CASSPVLATALPEQFF. In nucleotides, the CDR3 is TGTGCCAGCAGCCCCGTTTTGGCCACTGCTCTACCGGAGCAGTTCTTC. J is TRBJ2-1 and V is TRBV7-6; D ambiguous. Germline CDR1 is SGHVS and CDR2 is FNYEAQ. There are 16 residues in the CDR3. The V gene lost 5 bases and the J gene lost 10 bases, with 24 bases spanning the gap.

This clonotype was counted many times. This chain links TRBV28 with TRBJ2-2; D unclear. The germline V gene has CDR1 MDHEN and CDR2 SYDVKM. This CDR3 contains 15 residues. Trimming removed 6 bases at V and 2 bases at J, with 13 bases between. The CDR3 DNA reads TGTGCCAGCAGAGGCGGCGTACCAAACACCGGGGAGCTGTTTTTT. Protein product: CASRGGVPNTGELFF.

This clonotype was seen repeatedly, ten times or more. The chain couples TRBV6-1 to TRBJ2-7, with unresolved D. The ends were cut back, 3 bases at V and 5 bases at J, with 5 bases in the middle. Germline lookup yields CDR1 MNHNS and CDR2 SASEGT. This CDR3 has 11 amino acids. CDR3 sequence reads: CASSDRNEQYF. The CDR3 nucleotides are TGTGCCAGCAGTGACAGGAACGAGCAGTACTTC.

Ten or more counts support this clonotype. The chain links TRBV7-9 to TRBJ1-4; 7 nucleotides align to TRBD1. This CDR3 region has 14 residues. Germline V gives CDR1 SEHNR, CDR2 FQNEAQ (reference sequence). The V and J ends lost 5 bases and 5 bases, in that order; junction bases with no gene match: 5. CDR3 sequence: CASSTSGGNEKLFF. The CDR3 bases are TGTGCCAGCAGCACATCAGGGGGAAATGAAAAACTGTTTTTT.

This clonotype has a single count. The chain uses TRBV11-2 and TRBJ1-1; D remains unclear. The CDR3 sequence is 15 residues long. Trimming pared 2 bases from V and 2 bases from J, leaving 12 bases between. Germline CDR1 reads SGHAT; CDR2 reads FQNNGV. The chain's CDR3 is CASSLRVNLNTEAFF. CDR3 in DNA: TGTGCCAGCAGCTTAAGGGTCAACCTCAACACTGAAGCTTTCTTT.

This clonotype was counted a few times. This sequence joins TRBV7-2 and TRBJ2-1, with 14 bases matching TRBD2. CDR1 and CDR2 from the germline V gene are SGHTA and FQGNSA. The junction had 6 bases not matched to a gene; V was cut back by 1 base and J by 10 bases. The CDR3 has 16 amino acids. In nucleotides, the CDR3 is TGTGCCAGCAGCTTAGGGGGACTAGCGGGAGTTTCAGAGCAGTTCTTC. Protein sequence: CASSLGGLAGVSEQFF. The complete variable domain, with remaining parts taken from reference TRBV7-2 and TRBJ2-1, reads GAGVSQSPSNKVTEKGKDVELRCDPISGHTALYWYRQSLGQGLEFLIYFQGNSAPDKSGLPSDRFSAERTGGSVSTLTIQRTQQEDSAVYLCASSLGGLAGVSEQFFGPGTRLTVL.

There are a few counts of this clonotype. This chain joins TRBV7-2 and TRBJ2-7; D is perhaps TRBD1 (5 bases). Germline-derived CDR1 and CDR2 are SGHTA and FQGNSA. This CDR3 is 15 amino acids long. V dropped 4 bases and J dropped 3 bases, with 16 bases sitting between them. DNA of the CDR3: TGTGCCAGCAGCTCCGGTTGGGGCCCCAACTACGAGCAGTACTTC. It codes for CASSSGWGPNYEQYF. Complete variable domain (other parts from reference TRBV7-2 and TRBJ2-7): GAGVSQSPSNKVTEKGKDVELRCDPISGHTALYWYRQSLGQGLEFLIYFQGNSAPDKSGLPSDRFSAERTGGSVSTLTIQRTQQEDSAVYLCASSSGWGPNYEQYFGPGTRLTVT.

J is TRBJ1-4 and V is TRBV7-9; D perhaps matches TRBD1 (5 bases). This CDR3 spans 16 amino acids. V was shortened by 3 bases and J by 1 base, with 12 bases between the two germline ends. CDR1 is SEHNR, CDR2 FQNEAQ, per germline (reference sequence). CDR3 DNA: TGTGCCAGCAGCTTCGGGGGATTCGTAACTAATGAAAAACTGTTTTTT. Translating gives CASSFGGFVTNEKLFF.

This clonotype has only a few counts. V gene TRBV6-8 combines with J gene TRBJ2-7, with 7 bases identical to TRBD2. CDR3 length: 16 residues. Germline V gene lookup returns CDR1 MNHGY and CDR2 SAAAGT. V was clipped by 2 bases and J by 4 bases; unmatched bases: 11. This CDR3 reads CASSYSPRESQYEQYF. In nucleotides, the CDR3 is TGTGCCAGCAGTTACAGTCCGCGGGAGTCGCAGTACGAGCAGTACTTC.

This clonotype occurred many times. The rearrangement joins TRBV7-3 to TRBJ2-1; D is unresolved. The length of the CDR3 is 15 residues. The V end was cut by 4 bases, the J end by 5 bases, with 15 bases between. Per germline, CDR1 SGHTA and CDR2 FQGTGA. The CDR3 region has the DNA TGTGCCAGCAGCTACAACATGGCGGCGAACAATGAGCAGTTCTTC. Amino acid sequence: CASSYNMAANNEQFF.